This T cell receptor beta chain comes out of a study of T cell responses to AZD1222 COVID-19 vaccine (dated by TCRdb to about 2021). About the study as a whole: TCR sequencing was performed for about 250 trial participants, of whom some 200 were given two doses of AZD1222 and 26 were given two doses of MenACWY control vaccine. Trial participants were enrolled into age subgroups of 18-55, 56-69 and 70-plus years, which contained 148, 28 and 57 TCR-sequenced participants, respectively. Findings and caveats that apply to the study as a whole: The 56-69-year group was small, and its depth increase did not reach significance, likely because of low power. Participants were mostly white British, with more females than males. The authors suggested clonal diversity may have been underestimated. Reportedly, close to half of the unique spike-specific TCRs recognized epitopes lying outside the regions that are mutated in the B.1.351 and B.1.1.7 variants. CD4 TCRs associated with the vaccine covered the entire spike protein, and the dominant responses were in regions 160-218 and 743-854. After two AZD1222 doses, both the breadth and the depth of spike-specific TCRs were significantly higher than at day 0 and than in MenACWY recipients. Because no samples from the day 14 peak response were available, repertoires could be characterized only after the peak T cell response. Conclusions about previously exposed vaccinees were limited because only six AZD1222 recipients were SARS-CoV-2 seropositive at baseline.

The time point label here, explained by the study, means: about 28 days (+/-7) after the second vaccine dose. AZD1222 recipients given second doses at about 4 weeks or at about 12 weeks were pooled, since spike-specific TCR depth and breadth were not found to differ between the two schedules. The vaccinee samples were drawn from two UK trials, COV001 and COV002, one of which was a single-blind randomized controlled phase 2/3 trial testing AZD1222 (ChAdOx1 nCoV-19) in healthy adults. For TCRbeta chain sequencing, PBMC samples were collected from trial participants at day 0 and at day 28 after the second dose. With regard to this clone: What antigen it recognizes has not been identified. Qualities for individual bases were not recorded, and no much larger clone is one base off.

The CDR3 regions of human TCRbeta chains were analyzed by immunosequencing. The study's processing was this. TCRs in the repertoires were matched against a reference library of SARS-CoV-2-specific TCRs that had been generated with the MIRA antigen-specificity platform. Breadth meant the fraction of unique TCRs that were SARS-CoV-2-associated, whereas depth meant the fraction of total T cells that were SARS-CoV-2-associated. Each spike-specific TCR was assigned to its reactive spike region and to a CD4 or CD8 class using the MIRA data. Log10-transformed breadth and depth values were compared by one-way ANOVA with Sidak's multiple comparisons tests. Held by TCRdb, this immuneACCESS table contains in-frame sequences only and omits some clones. Under half of the omission traces to an unresolved V gene where checked; the cause of the rest is unknown. V and J calls and clone size follow that table, whereas D and trimming were derived from the DNA. The sample data list some 74,000 clones, and roughly 90% of these were observed just once. Of the sample, over 1.1% is held by the ten largest clones.

The germline V gene (reference sequence) yields LNHDA for CDR1 and SQIVND for CDR2. V gives up 1 base and J gives up 5 bases, and the segment between their germline ends measures 11 bases. The CDR3, cysteine through phenylalanine, is 15 amino acids long. Only the CDR3 region is kept as DNA, spanning 45 bases read in frame from base 1. This receptor was obtained from an adult who received the AZD1222 COVID-19 vaccine. The chain is made from TRBV19 and TRBJ1-4; confidence is insufficient to name the D gene. Sequencing was performed on peripheral blood, taken 28 days after the second AZD1222 dose. The nucleotides read TGTGCCAGTAGTATAGCTGCGTCGGGAAATGAAAAACTGTTTTTT. Translation gives CASSIAASGNEKLFF.